These T cell receptor beta chains were read from a single sample in a study of cytotoxic CD8 clonotypes in ibrutinib-treated CLL. TCRdb's copy holds only in-frame clones and misses some; the assay was immunoSEQ multiplex PCR. This sample has around 300,000 clones, with 80% found just once. The input for sequencing was PBMCs, taken before ibrutinib treatment. The receptors derive from a human donor with chronic lymphocytic leukemia. CDR3s include the opening cysteine and the closing phenylalanine or tryptophan. The D gene is left open where the match is weak. Rows may omit the clone size; those that give it use once, few, many or a size class.

V gene,clone size,J gene,D gene,CDR3 protein,CDR3 DNA
TRBV5-1,-,TRBJ1-1,-,CASSLIQGDAFF,TGCGCCAGCAGCTTAATACAGGGTGACGCTTTCTTT
TRBV5-4,once,TRBJ1-3,-,CASTLDPQGSHSGNTIYF,TGTGCCAGCACCTTGGATCCCCAGGGGAGCCACTCTGGAAACACCATATATTTT
TRBV19,-,TRBJ2-7,-,CASSIRGFSYEQYF,TGTGCCAGTAGTATTCGGGGTTTTTCCTACGAGCAGTACTTC
TRBV7-2,few,TRBJ2-1,-,CASSPGLAAVNNEQFF,TGTGCCAGCAGCCCTGGGTTGGCGGCGGTTAACAATGAGCAGTTCTTC
TRBV11-2,once,TRBJ2-5,TRBD2,CASSSGLAGGPQQETQYF,TGTGCCAGCAGCTCTGGACTAGCGGGAGGGCCGCAGCAAGAGACCCAGTACTTC
TRBV11-2,-,TRBJ2-1,TRBD2,CASSYLAGVGYNEQFF,TGTGCCAGCAGCTACTTAGCGGGAGTAGGTTACAATGAGCAGTTCTTC
TRBV27,-,TRBJ1-5,-,CASSRVPGGNQPQHF,TGTGCCAGCAGCAGAGTGCCCGGGGGCAATCAGCCCCAGCATTTT
TRBV7-6,-,TRBJ2-5,TRBD2,CASSTRPNFREAQETQYF,TGTGCCAGCAGCACCCGTCCGAACTTCCGGGAGGCACAAGAGACCCAGTACTTC
TRBV4-3,-,TRBJ1-3,-,CASSQDHRKGNTIYF,TGCGCCAGCAGCCAAGATCACAGAAAAGGAAACACCATATATTTT
TRBV2,-,TRBJ2-3,TRBD2,CASSGPGLAGGRADTQYF,TGTGCCAGCAGTGGCCCGGGACTAGCGGGAGGACGGGCAGATACGCAGTATTTT
TRBV27,-,TRBJ1-1,-,CASSLGPGLREEAFF,TGTGCCAGCAGCCTCGGCCCAGGGCTTCGGGAGGAAGCTTTCTTT
TRBV5-1,-,TRBJ2-5,-,CASSFSTLSGPETQYF,TGCGCCAGCAGCTTTTCCACACTCTCGGGGCCCGAGACCCAGTACTTC
TRBV11-3,-,TRBJ2-7,TRBD2,CASSQSPGGSYEQYF,TGTGCCAGCAGCCAATCGCCGGGAGGCTCCTACGAGCAGTACTTC
TRBV25-1,-,TRBJ2-7,TRBD2,CATSRGGTSGYEQYF,TGTGCCACTTCCCGCGGGGGGACTAGCGGCTACGAGCAGTACTTC
TRBV11-1,-,TRBJ2-1,-,CASSLVAIDEQFF,TGTGCCAGCAGCTTAGTAGCGATCGATGAGCAGTTCTTC
TRBV2,-,TRBJ2-2,-,CASRALTNTGELFF,TGTGCCAGCAGGGCACTTACGAACACCGGGGAGCTGTTTTTT
TRBV6-5,-,TRBJ2-1,-,CASSYRSYNEQFF,TGTGCCAGCAGTTACCGATCCTACAATGAGCAGTTCTTC
TRBV5-4,few,TRBJ2-4,-,CASSGGDSGLNIQYF,TGTGCCAGCAGCGGGGGGGACAGTGGGTTGAACATTCAGTACTTC
TRBV5-1,few,TRBJ1-1,-,CASSFWGETEAFF,TGCGCCAGCAGCTTTTGGGGAGAGACTGAAGCTTTCTTT
TRBV27,once,TRBJ2-5,TRBD2,CASSGTRETQYF,TGTGCCAGCAGCGGGACTAGAGAGACCCAGTACTTC
TRBV5-4,-,TRBJ2-1,-,CASSLGMSQFF,TGTGCCAGCAGCTTGGGAATGTCGCAGTTCTTC
TRBV7-2,once,TRBJ2-5,-,CASSSVSQETQYF,TGTGCCAGCAGCTCCGTCAGCCAAGAGACCCAGTACTTC
TRBV2,-,TRBJ2-7,TRBD2,CASRGTISYEQYF,TGTGCCAGCAGAGGGACTATCTCCTACGAGCAGTACTTC
TRBV6-6,-,TRBJ1-2,TRBD1,CASSVSRRGGGYTF,TGTGCCAGCTCAGTATCCAGACGAGGGGGCGGCTACACCTTC
TRBV25-1,-,TRBJ2-1,TRBD2,CASSEYWLAGGYNEQFF,TGTGCCAGCAGTGAATATTGGCTAGCGGGGGGCTACAATGAGCAGTTCTTC
TRBV28,-,TRBJ1-4,TRBD1,CASSLNRGSKLFF,TGTGCCAGCAGTTTAAACAGGGGGTCAAAACTGTTTTTT
TRBV27,-,TRBJ1-4,-,CASSPTSSRHNEKLFF,TGTGCCAGCAGTCCAACCTCGAGCAGGCATAATGAAAAACTGTTTTTT
TRBV15,-,TRBJ1-5,TRBD1,CATRPPGQGECSQHF,TGTGCCACCAGACCGCCGGGACAGGGCGAATGTTCCCAGCATTTT
TRBV28,few,TRBJ2-7,-,CASSLTQRTPYEQYF,TGTGCCAGCAGTTTGACACAGAGAACCCCCTACGAGCAGTACTTC
TRBV4-1,once,TRBJ2-3,-,CASSQEISYGDTQYF,TGCGCCAGCAGCCAAGAAATTAGCTATGGGGATACGCAGTATTTT
TRBV2,few,TRBJ2-7,-,CASSEQGWQYF,TGTGCCAGCAGTGAACAGGGTTGGCAGTACTTC
TRBV9,-,TRBJ2-7,TRBD1,CASSVVGVGGFDEQYF,TGTGCCAGCAGCGTAGTGGGTGTAGGGGGCTTCGACGAGCAGTACTTC
TRBV7-6,-,TRBJ2-7,TRBD2,CASSLRLAGAPEQYF,TGTGCCAGCAGCTTACGCTTGGCGGGAGCCCCCGAGCAGTACTTC
TRBV10-3,-,TRBJ2-7,-,CAISESPKRGSYEQYF,TGTGCCATCAGTGAGTCCCCTAAGAGGGGTTCCTACGAGCAGTACTTC
TRBV7-6,once,TRBJ2-2,-,CASSFGVNTGELFF,TGTGCCAGCAGCTTCGGGGTTAACACCGGGGAGCTGTTTTTT
TRBV7-9,-,TRBJ1-4,-,CASSIPPGEGDEKLFF,TGTGCCAGCAGCATCCCCCCGGGGGAGGGGGACGAAAAACTGTTTTTT
TRBV28,-,TRBJ2-3,-,CASSLIRSTDTQYF,TGTGCCAGCAGCCTGATTCGGAGCACAGATACGCAGTATTTT
TRBV7-9,-,TRBJ2-5,-,CASSFHRPGRETQYF,TGTGCCAGCAGCTTCCACCGACCGGGGAGGGAGACCCAGTACTTC
TRBV28,-,TRBJ2-7,TRBD1,CASRGPGQVWEQYF,TGTGCCAGCAGGGGTCCGGGACAGGTGTGGGAGCAGTACTTC
TRBV5-4,-,TRBJ2-2,-,CASSLDLTNTGELFF,TGTGCCAGCAGCTTGGACTTGACAAACACCGGGGAGCTGTTTTTT
TRBV7-8,-,TRBJ2-2,-,CASSLQGREYANTGELFF,TGTGCCAGCAGCCTACAGGGTAGGGAATACGCGAACACCGGGGAGCTGTTTTTT
TRBV2,once,TRBJ2-1,-,CASRWANEQFF,TGTGCCAGCAGGTGGGCCAATGAGCAGTTCTTC
TRBV25-1,-,TRBJ2-3,-,CASSDPGTDTQYF,TGTGCCAGCAGTGACCCAGGGACAGATACGCAGTATTTT
TRBV11-2,few,TRBJ1-1,-,CASSFVDRTNTEAFF,TGTGCCAGCAGCTTCGTTGACAGGACGAACACTGAAGCTTTCTTT
TRBV4-3,once,TRBJ2-3,-,CASSQDLRQGTDTQYF,TGCGCCAGCAGCCAAGATCTGAGACAGGGCACAGATACGCAGTATTTT
TRBV9,-,TRBJ2-7,TRBD1,CASSPEGTGRYEQYF,TGTGCCAGCAGCCCAGAGGGGACAGGGCGTTACGAGCAGTACTTC
TRBV5-4,-,TRBJ2-7,-,CASSLNRQSSYEQYF,TGTGCCAGCAGCTTGAACAGGCAGAGCTCCTACGAGCAGTACTTC
TRBV28,-,TRBJ1-5,-,CASLTGNQPQHF,TGTGCCAGTCTTACAGGGAATCAGCCCCAGCATTTT
TRBV9,-,TRBJ2-2,TRBD2,CASSGPTSGSDTGELFF,TGTGCCAGCAGCGGCCCCACTAGCGGGAGTGACACCGGGGAGCTGTTTTTT
TRBV28,-,TRBJ2-3,-,CASSLRAGHQDTQYF,TGTGCCAGCAGCCTAAGGGCAGGGCATCAAGATACGCAGTATTTT